A selection of T cell receptor beta chains follows, all from one sample in a study of T cells after yellow fever vaccination. TCRdb analysed the 5' RACE reads with MiXCR anew, one entry per CDR3 protein. The table lists hundreds of thousands of distinct CDR3 sequences, approximately 12% of them singletons, with over 12% in the top ten. The sample here was PBMCs, taken on the day of the yellow fever booster vaccination. The receptors stem from a man between 25 and 39 years old who received the YFV17D yellow fever vaccine. CDR3s include the opening cysteine and the closing phenylalanine or tryptophan. Fields, in order: J gene, CDR3 length, V gene, clone size, D gene, CDR3 DNA, CDR3 protein. D genes are given only for firm matches. Clone size, where shown, is once, few, many, or a class for clones that have expanded.

>TRBJ2-7|14|TRBV7-2|few|.
TGTGCCAGCAGCTTACCCGGGACTCCTAGTAAGCAGTACTTC
CASSLPGTPSKQYF
>TRBJ2-3|15|TRBV28|.|.
TGTGCCAGCAGTTTTCAGGGTGGAGGGGCAGATACGCAGTATTTT
CASSFQGGGADTQYF
>TRBJ2-1|15|TRBV3-1|few|.
TGTGCCAGCAGCCAATACCCGGGAGTAGGTAATGAGCAGTTCTTC
CASSQYPGVGNEQFF
>TRBJ2-6|20|TRBV3-1|.|TRBD2
TGTGCCAGCAGCCAAGAAACTGGACTAGCGGGCAACTCTGGGGCCAACGTCCTGACTTTC
CASSQETGLAGNSGANVLTF
>TRBJ2-1|14|TRBV19|few|.
TGTGCCAGTATCTCGCAGGGCTCCTACAATGAGCAGTTCTTC
CASISQGSYNEQFF
>TRBJ2-7|15|TRBV6-5|many|.
TGTGCCAGCAGTTACTCGGGGACACCTACCTACGAGCAGTACTTC
CASSYSGTPTYEQYF
>TRBJ1-4|15|TRBV5-1|few|.
TGCGCCAGCAGCTTTTTTCCGGAAGCTAATGAAAAACTGTTTTTT
CASSFFPEANEKLFF
>TRBJ2-7|11|TRBV6-1|many|TRBD1
TGTGCCAGCCGGACAGGACCAGGGCAGTACTTC
CASRTGPGQYF
>TRBJ1-2|12|TRBV11-1|.|.
TGTGCCAGCAGCTTTTCCGACAGTAGATACACCTTC
CASSFSDSRYTF
>TRBJ2-5|13|TRBV20-1|.|.
TGCAGTGCCTTATGGGACATACAAGAGACCCAGTACTTC
CSALWDIQETQYF
>TRBJ1-1|17|TRBV20-1|few|.
TGCAGTGCTAGGGCGGACAGTCGTCCCGCCGGTGTCCCTGAAGCTTTCTTT
CSARADSRPAGVPEAFF
>TRBJ2-1|15|TRBV7-6|many|TRBD2
TGTGCCAGCAGCCGCGTAGCGGGTTCAAAATATGAGCAGTTCTTC
CASSRVAGSKYEQFF
>TRBJ1-5|15|TRBV6-1|few|TRBD1
TGTGCCAGCAACCCGACAGGGCGAGAGGATCAGCCCCAGCATTTT
CASNPTGREDQPQHF
>TRBJ1-4|14|TRBV7-2|few|TRBD1
TGTGCCAGCAGCCCAGAGACAGGGAGGGAAAAACTGTTTTTT
CASSPETGREKLFF
>TRBJ1-5|13|TRBV7-2|few|.
TGTGCCAGCAGCTTAGAAACCAACCAGCCCCAGCATTTT
CASSLETNQPQHF
>TRBJ1-2|12|TRBV25-1|.|.
TGTGCCAGCAGTGCTACAGGGTATGGCTACACCTTC
CASSATGYGYTF
>TRBJ1-6|16|TRBV12-3/TRBV12-4|.|TRBD1
TGTGCCAGCAGACCAACAGGGGCCGACTATAATTCACCCCTCCACTTT
CASRPTGADYNSPLHF
>TRBJ2-7|15|TRBV11-2|few|.
TGTGCCAGCAGCCGGGTGGGGGCAAGCTCCTACGAGCAGTACTTC
CASSRVGASSYEQYF
>TRBJ1-1|14|TRBV12-3/TRBV12-4|few|TRBD1
TGTGCCAGCAGGACCGGGACAGGGTACACTGAAGCTTTCTTT
CASRTGTGYTEAFF
>TRBJ1-6|9|TRBV20-1|few|.
TGCAGTGCTAATTCACCCCTCCACTTT
CSANSPLHF
>TRBJ2-1|12|TRBV7-9|many|TRBD1
TGTGCCTCCGAGAAGGGGGCCAATGAGCAGTTCTTC
CASEKGANEQFF
>TRBJ2-3|14|TRBV29-1|.|.
TGCAGCGTGGTCCTGTCTCTCGCGGGAGATACGCAGTATTTT
CSVVLSLAGDTQYF
>TRBJ2-3|14|TRBV5-1|.|.
TGCGCCAGCAGCTTGGACGGGAGTGGGGGCCTAGATTGGTTT
CASSLDGSGGLDWF
>TRBJ2-3|13|TRBV10-3|few|.
TGTGCCAGCAACAGCCCAGGCACAGATACGCAGTATTTT
CASNSPGTDTQYF
>TRBJ1-4|16|TRBV3-1|.|TRBD1
TGTGCCAGCAGCCGCAGACCGGGACAGGGGAATGAAAAACTGTTTTTT
CASSRRPGQGNEKLFF
>TRBJ2-4|12|TRBV5-4|.|.
TGTGCCAGCAGCCCGGGGCGGGGGCCTCAGTACTTC
CASSPGRGPQYF
>TRBJ1-1|14|TRBV7-6|few|.
TGTGCCAGCAGCTTCTTAAGTCAGAACACTGAAGCTTTCTTT
CASSFLSQNTEAFF
>TRBJ1-3|13|TRBV30|.|.
TGTGCCTGGAGTGTACAGCCAAGTGACACCATATATTTT
CAWSVQPSDTIYF
>TRBJ2-2|13|TRBV7-2|.|.
TGTGCCAGCAGACCCCAGGGTCCCGGGGAGCTGTTTTTT
CASRPQGPGELFF
>TRBJ2-6|17|TRBV7-2|.|TRBD2
TGTGCCAGCATCCCGGGACTAGCTTCCCAGGGGGCCAACGTCCTGACTTTC
CASIPGLASQGANVLTF
>TRBJ2-5|13|TRBV20-1|many|.
TGCAGTGCCGGATGGTCCGGAGAAGAGACCCAGTACTTC
CSAGWSGEETQYF
>TRBJ2-2|16|TRBV7-2|.|TRBD2
TGTGCCAGCAAATTACTAGCGGGAAGGAACACCGGGGAGCTGTTTTTT
CASKLLAGRNTGELFF
>TRBJ2-3|17|TRBV5-1|.|.
TGCGCCAGCAGCTTGCTTCGGGACTCCCGGGTGAGAGATACGCAGTATTTT
CASSLLRDSRVRDTQYF
>TRBJ2-6|14|TRBV7-2|few|.
TGTGCCAGCAGCTTATCGCCTGGGGCCAACGTCCTGACTTTC
CASSLSPGANVLTF
>TRBJ2-7|17|TRBV4-1|.|.
TGCGCCAGCAGCCAACTCGATCTAGTCCCCACCCCTACCGAGCAGTACTTC
CASSQLDLVPTPTEQYF
>TRBJ2-1|14|TRBV29-1|few|TRBD2
TGCAGCGTTTCTTTAGCGGGAGGGTGGAATGAGCAGTTCTTC
CSVSLAGGWNEQFF
>TRBJ2-2|16|TRBV27|few|.
TGTGCCAGCAGTTTATCCGCTTCCTCGACCACCGGGGAGCTGTTTTTT
CASSLSASSTTGELFF
>TRBJ2-1|19|TRBV11-2|few|TRBD2
TGTGCCAGCAGCTCGACCGGGACTAGCGGGCAATTAACCTACAATGAGCAGTTCTTC
CASSSTGTSGQLTYNEQFF
>TRBJ2-2|16|TRBV19|few|.
TGTGCCAGTAGTATAACGGCATTTGCGAACACCGGGGAGCTGTTTTTT
CASSITAFANTGELFF
>TRBJ2-3|15|TRBV7-8|few|.
TGTGCCAGCAGCTTAGACGGTGTGAATTCAGATACGCAGTATTTT
CASSLDGVNSDTQYF
>TRBJ2-3|14|TRBV20-1|few|TRBD2
TGCAGTGCTCCGCTTGGAAGCGGGGCAGATACGCAGTATTTT
CSAPLGSGADTQYF
>TRBJ2-1|12|TRBV20-1|few|.
TGCAGAATCTTGGCGGACTACAATGAGCAGTTCTTC
CRILADYNEQFF
>TRBJ1-1|12|TRBV7-9|.|.
TGTGCCAGCAGCTTAGCTTACATTGAAGCTTTCTTT
CASSLAYIEAFF
>TRBJ2-1|14|TRBV12-3/TRBV12-4|few|TRBD1
TGTGCCAGCAGTTTAGGAAAGACAGGGACGGAGCAGTTCTTC
CASSLGKTGTEQFF
>TRBJ2-3|14|TRBV20-1|many|TRBD2
TGCAGTGCCCTCGCCGCCGGGCGGGGGGATACGCAGTATTTT
CSALAAGRGDTQYF
>TRBJ2-1|13|TRBV20-1|.|.
TGCAGTGCTAGGATTAGCTCCTACAATGAGCAGTTCTTC
CSARISSYNEQFF
>TRBJ2-1|15|TRBV28|many|TRBD2
TGTGCCAGCAGTTCCGGACTAGCGGGAGTCCATGAGCAGTTCTTC
CASSSGLAGVHEQFF
>TRBJ2-7|15|TRBV20-1|.|.
TGCAGTGCTAGATCCTTGCTAGGGAGCCTCTACGAGCAGTACTTC
CSARSLLGSLYEQYF
>TRBJ2-5|16|TRBV5-1|.|.
TGCGCCAGCAGCTTACCCGGGGGAGGTTACCAAGAGACCCAGTACTTC
CASSLPGGGYQETQYF
>TRBJ2-3|16|TRBV29-1|.|TRBD1
TGCAGCGTTGAGCATCTTGGACAGGGGAATGCAGATACGCAGTATTTT
CSVEHLGQGNADTQYF
>TRBJ2-7|15|TRBV28|.|.
TGTGCCAGCAGTTACCCGTCTCTCGCTTCCTACGAGCAGTACTTC
CASSYPSLASYEQYF
>TRBJ2-3|16|TRBV6-5|few|.
TGTGCCAGCAGTTACCTCTCTAGGGGGTACACAGATACGCAGTATTTT
CASSYLSRGYTDTQYF
>TRBJ2-5|13|TRBV20-1|.|TRBD1
TGCAGTCCAACCCGACAGGGCGGGGAGACCCAGTACTTC
CSPTRQGGETQYF
>TRBJ1-1|15|TRBV27|.|TRBD1
TGTGCCAGCAGTTCACACATGGACAGGGGCTTCGAAGCTTTCTTT
CASSSHMDRGFEAFF
>TRBJ1-1|15|TRBV12-3/TRBV12-4|many|TRBD1
TGTGCCAGCAGTCCCCCTGGGACAGCGAACACTGAAGCTTTCTTT
CASSPPGTANTEAFF
>TRBJ2-1|14|TRBV20-1|.|TRBD2
TGCAGTGCTAGGGAGGTAGCGGGCGGGGGTGAGCAGTTCTTC
CSAREVAGGGEQFF
>TRBJ2-7|13|TRBV18|many|.
TGTGCCAGCTCACCTGCGGGGTCCTACGAGCAGTACTTC
CASSPAGSYEQYF
>TRBJ2-7|13|TRBV6-6|.|.
TGTGCCAGCAGTTGGTCTTGGGACTACGAGCAGTACTTC
CASSWSWDYEQYF
>TRBJ2-5|15|TRBV11-2|many|.
TGTGCCAGCAGCTTAACGGGGACCGTTGGAGAGACCCAGTACTTC
CASSLTGTVGETQYF